The 7 T cell receptor beta chains below all came from one sample that was sequenced in a study of blood T cell repertoires in COVID-19. The assay was immunoSEQ multiplex PCR, and TCRdb's table has in-frame clones only and misses some. In the table there are 200,000 to 250,000 clones, about nine tenths of which are singletons. Sequenced input: PBMCs or T cells enriched from blood (not recorded which). These receptors all come from a woman younger than 45 with acute COVID-19.

The V call is TRBV27, the J call TRBJ1-2, with a weak D call TRBD1 (6 bases). CDR1 is MNHEY and CDR2 is SMNVEV in the germline V gene (reference sequence). V was shortened by 2 bases and J by 8 bases, with 21 bases between the two germline ends. The CDR3 runs to 16 residues. The CDR3: CASSLASGQSFGGYTF. The DNA of the CDR3 is TGTGCCAGCAGTTTAGCTTCGGGACAAAGCTTTGGGGGCTACACCTTC.

This chain links TRBV29-1 with TRBJ1-2; the match to TRBD1 covers 7 bases. There are 15 residues in the CDR3. Germline V gene sequence: CDR1 SQVTM, CDR2 ANQGSEA. J was trimmed by 0 bases and V by 6 bases; bases with no gene match: 10. The CDR3 loop reads CSVPTGLGSNYGYTF. CDR3 nucleotide sequence: TGCAGCGTGCCGACAGGGCTGGGATCTAACTATGGCTACACCTTC.

The rearrangement uses TRBV9 and TRBJ1-6; D is perhaps TRBD1 (5 bases). The CDR3 has 16 residues. Per germline, CDR1 SGDLS and CDR2 YYNGEE. The germline V and J ends were trimmed by 0 bases and 10 bases, with 17 bases remaining between them. This CDR3 reads CASSVDLGGTGSPLHF. The CDR3, as DNA: TGTGCCAGCAGCGTAGATTTGGGAGGGACCGGATCACCCCTCCACTTT.

The genes are TRBV5-1 and TRBJ2-5, with 9 positions matching TRBD1. The CDR3 is 16 amino acids. V lost 5 bases to trimming and J lost 2 bases; unmatched junction nucleotides: 10. CDR1 SGHRS and CDR2 YFSETQ come from the germline V gene. DNA of the CDR3: TGCGCCAGCAGTTCTGGGACAGGGACCATACAAGAGACCCAGTACTTC. This translates into CASSSGTGTIQETQYF. The whole variable domain, remainder taken from reference TRBV5-1 and TRBJ2-5, is KAGVTQTPRYLIKTRGQQVTLSCSPISGHRSVSWYQQTPGQGLQFLFEYFSETQRNKGNFPGRFSGRQFSNSRSEMNVSTLELGDSALYLCASSSGTGTIQETQYFGPGTRLLVL.

This clone was detected once. The rearrangement uses TRBV7-8 and TRBJ2-2; D gene ambiguous. Per the germline V gene, CDR1 is SGHVS and CDR2 is FQNEAQ. Trimming removed 7 bases from V and 0 bases from J, with 15 bases in between. The CDR3 has 16 amino acids. Written as DNA, the CDR3 is TGTGCCAGCACCGTCTCATGGCAACCGAACACCGGGGAGCTGTTTTTT. Amino acids: CASTVSWQPNTGELFF.

The rearrangement uses TRBV28 and TRBJ2-7; TRBD1 agrees at 7 bases. The germline CDR1 and CDR2 sequences are MDHEN and SYDVKM. V gave up 5 bases and J gave up 0 bases; unmatched junction bases: 10. The CDR3 consists of 16 residues. The CDR3 region has the DNA TGTGCCAGCAGTACGACAGGGATGGGGACCTCCTACGAGCAGTACTTC. Protein: CASSTTGMGTSYEQYF.

The chain recombines TRBV5-1 with TRBJ2-7; weak D call: TRBD1 (7 bases). Trimming took 4 bases from V and 4 from J, leaving 18 bases between them. Germline loops: CDR1 SGHRS, CDR2 YFSETQ. This CDR3 is built from 15 residues. For the CDR3, the DNA is TGCGCCAGCAGCACCCAGGGGGGAGGTTCGTACGAGCAGTACTTC. Amino acid sequence: CASSTQGGGSYEQYF.